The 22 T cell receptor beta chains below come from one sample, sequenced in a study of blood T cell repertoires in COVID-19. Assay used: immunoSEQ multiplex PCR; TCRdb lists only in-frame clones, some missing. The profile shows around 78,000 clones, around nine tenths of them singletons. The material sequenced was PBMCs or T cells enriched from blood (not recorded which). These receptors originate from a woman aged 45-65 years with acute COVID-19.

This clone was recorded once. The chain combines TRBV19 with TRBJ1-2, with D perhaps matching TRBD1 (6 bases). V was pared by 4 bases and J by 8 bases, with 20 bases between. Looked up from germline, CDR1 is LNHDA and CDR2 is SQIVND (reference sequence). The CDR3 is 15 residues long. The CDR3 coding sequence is TGTGCCAGTAGTACTGGACCGCAGCCAGGGGAGGGCTACACCTTC. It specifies CASSTGPQPGEGYTF.

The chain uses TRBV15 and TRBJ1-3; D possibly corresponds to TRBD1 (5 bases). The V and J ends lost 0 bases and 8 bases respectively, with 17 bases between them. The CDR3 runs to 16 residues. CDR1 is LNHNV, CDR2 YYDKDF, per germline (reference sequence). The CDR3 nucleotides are TGTGCCACCAGCAGAGATTATGGGGGATCGGGAGACACCATATATTTT. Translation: CATSRDYGGSGDTIYF.

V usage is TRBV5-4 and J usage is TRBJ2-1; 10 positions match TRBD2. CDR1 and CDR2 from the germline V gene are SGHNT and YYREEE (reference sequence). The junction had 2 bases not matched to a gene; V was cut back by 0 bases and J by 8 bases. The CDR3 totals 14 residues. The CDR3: CASSLGLAGDEQFF. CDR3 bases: TGTGCCAGCAGCTTGGGACTAGCGGGCGATGAGCAGTTCTTC.

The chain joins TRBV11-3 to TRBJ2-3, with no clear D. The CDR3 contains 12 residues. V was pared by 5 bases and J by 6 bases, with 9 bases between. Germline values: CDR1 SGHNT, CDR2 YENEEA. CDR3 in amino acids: CASSGRVDTQYF. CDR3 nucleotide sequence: TGTGCCAGCAGCGGGCGAGTGGATACGCAGTATTTT.

This chain's CDR3 is CASSQDGGGGEKLFF. CDR3 DNA sequence: TGCGCCAGCAGCCAAGATGGAGGGGGAGGGGAAAAACTGTTTTTT. The V and J genes are TRBV4-1 and TRBJ1-4; maybe TRBD1 (6 bases). The V end lost 0 bases, the J end lost 8 bases, and 13 bases lay between the germline ends. This CDR3 comprises 15 residues. The germline gives CDR1 MGHRA, CDR2 YSYEKL.

The CDR3 DNA is TGTGCCAGCAGCTCCCCTTTTTCCCTAGCGGGAGTCGAGCAGTACTTC. It is translated as CASSSPFSLAGVEQYF. The chain couples TRBV11-3 to TRBJ2-7; 10 bases fit TRBD2. The V gene's germline CDR1 is SGHNT and CDR2 YENEEA. The CDR3 covers 16 residues. J lost 6 bases, V lost 4 bases, and 12 bases had no gene match.

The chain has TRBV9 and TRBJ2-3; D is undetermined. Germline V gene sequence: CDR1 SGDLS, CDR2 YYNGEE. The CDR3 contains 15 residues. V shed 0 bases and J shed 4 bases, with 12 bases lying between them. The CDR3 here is CASSVERSPPDTQYF. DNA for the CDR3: TGTGCCAGCAGCGTAGAACGGTCGCCGCCAGATACGCAGTATTTT.

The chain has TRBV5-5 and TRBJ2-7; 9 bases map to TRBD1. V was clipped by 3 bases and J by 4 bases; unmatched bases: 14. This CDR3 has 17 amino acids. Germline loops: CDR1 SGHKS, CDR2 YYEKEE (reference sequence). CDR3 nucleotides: TGTGCCAGCAGCTACCCCTCGGACAGGGGAGGGAAGTACGAGCAGTACTTC. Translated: CASSYPSDRGGKYEQYF.

CDR3 nucleotide sequence: TGTGCCAGCTCACCTGGCGGGAGTTCCGAGCAGTACTTC. Translation gives CASSPGGSSEQYF. The rearrangement joins TRBV18 to TRBJ2-7; TRBD2 matches at 7 bases. V trimming: 3 bases; J trimming: 6 bases; junction bases outside the gene matches: 5. This CDR3 has 13 residues. Germline CDR1 and CDR2: KGHSH and LQKENI. Full variable domain (outside the CDR3, taken from reference TRBV18 and TRBJ2-7): NAGVMQNPRHLVRRRGQEARLRCSPMKGHSHVYWYRQLPEEGLKFMVYLQKENIIDESGMPKERFSAEFPKEGPSILRIQQVVRGDSAAYFCASSPGGSSEQYFGPGTRLTVT.

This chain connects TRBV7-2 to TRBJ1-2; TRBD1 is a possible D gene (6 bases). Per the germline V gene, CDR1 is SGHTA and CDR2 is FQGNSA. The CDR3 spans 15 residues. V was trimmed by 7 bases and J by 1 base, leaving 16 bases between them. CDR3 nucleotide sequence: TGTGCCAGCACCCCCGCGGGGGGCGATAACTATGGCTACACCTTC. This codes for CASTPAGGDNYGYTF.

The chain's CDR3 is CASSMDGRAGELFF. The DNA for the CDR3 is TGTGCCAGTAGTATGGACGGGAGGGCCGGGGAGCTGTTTTTT. This chain links TRBV19 with TRBJ2-2, with TRBD2 identical over 8 bases. V lost 3 bases to trimming and J lost 6 bases; unmatched junction nucleotides: 3. This CDR3 is 14 amino acids long. Looked up from germline, CDR1 is LNHDA and CDR2 is SQIVND (reference sequence). The full variable domain, its missing parts supplied by reference TRBV19 and TRBJ2-2, is DGGITQSPKYLFRKEGQNVTLSCEQNLNHDAMYWYRQDPGQGLRLIYYSQIVNDFQKGDIAEGYSVSREKKESFPLTVTSAQKNPTAFYLCASSMDGRAGELFFGEGSRLTVL.

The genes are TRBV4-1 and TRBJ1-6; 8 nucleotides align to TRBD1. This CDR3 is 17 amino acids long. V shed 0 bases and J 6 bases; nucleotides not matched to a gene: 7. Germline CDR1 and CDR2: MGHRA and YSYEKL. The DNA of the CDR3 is TGCGCCAGCAGCCAAGAAACCTCGGGACAGGTTAATTCACCCCTCCACTTT. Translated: CASSQETSGQVNSPLHF.

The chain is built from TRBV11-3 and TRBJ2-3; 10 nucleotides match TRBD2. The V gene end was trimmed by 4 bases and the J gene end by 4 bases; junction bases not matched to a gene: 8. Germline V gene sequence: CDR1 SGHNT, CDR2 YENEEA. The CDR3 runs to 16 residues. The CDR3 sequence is CASSSGLADESDTQYF. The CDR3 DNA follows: TGTGCCAGCAGCTCTGGACTAGCGGATGAGTCAGATACGCAGTATTTT.

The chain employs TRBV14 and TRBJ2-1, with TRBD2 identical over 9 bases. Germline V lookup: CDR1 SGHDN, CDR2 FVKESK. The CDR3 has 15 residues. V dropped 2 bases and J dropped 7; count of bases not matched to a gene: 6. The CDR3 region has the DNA TGTGCCAGCAGCCAACGTCTAGCGGGATCTAATGAGCAGTTCTTC. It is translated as CASSQRLAGSNEQFF.

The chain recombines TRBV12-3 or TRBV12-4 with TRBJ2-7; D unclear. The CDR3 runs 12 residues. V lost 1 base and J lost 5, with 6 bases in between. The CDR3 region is CASSLDSHEQYF. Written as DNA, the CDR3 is TGTGCCAGCAGTTTAGACAGCCACGAGCAGTACTTC.

The CDR3 nucleotides read TGTGCCAGCAGCCTCAAAGGGGGTAGTGGGGATCCGCAGTATTTT. Translation gives CASSLKGGSGDPQYF. V usage is TRBV3-1 (or the pseudogene TRBV3-2) and J usage is TRBJ2-3, with a weak D call TRBD1 (6 bases). V was trimmed by 4 bases and J by 10 bases, leaving 21 bases between them. CDR1 is LGHDT, CDR2 YNNKEL, per germline (reference sequence). There are 15 residues in the CDR3.

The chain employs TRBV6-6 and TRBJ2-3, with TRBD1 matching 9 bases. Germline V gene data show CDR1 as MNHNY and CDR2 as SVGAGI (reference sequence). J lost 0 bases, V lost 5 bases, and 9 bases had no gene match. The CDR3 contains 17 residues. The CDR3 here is CASSLGTGSSSTDTQYF. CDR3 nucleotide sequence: TGTGCCAGCAGTCTCGGGACAGGGTCCTCTAGCACAGATACGCAGTATTTT.

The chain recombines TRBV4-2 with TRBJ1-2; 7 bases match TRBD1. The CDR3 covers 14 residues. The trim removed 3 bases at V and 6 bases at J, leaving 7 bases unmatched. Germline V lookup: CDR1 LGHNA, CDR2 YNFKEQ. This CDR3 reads CASSHSTGVDGYTF. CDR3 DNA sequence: TGTGCCAGCAGCCATTCTACAGGGGTGGATGGCTACACCTTC.

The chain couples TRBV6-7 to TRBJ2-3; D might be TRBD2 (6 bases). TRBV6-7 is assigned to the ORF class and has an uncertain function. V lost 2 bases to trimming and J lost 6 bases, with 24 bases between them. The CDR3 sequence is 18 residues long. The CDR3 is CASSYIVIGLTLSDTQYF. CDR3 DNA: TGTGCCAGCAGTTACATTGTAATCGGACTAACCCTTTCGGATACGCAGTATTTT.

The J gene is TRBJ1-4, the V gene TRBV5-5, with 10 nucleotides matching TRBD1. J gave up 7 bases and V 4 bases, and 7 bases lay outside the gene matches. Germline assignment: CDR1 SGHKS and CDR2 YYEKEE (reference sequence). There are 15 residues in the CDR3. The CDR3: CASSTDRGQGEKLFF. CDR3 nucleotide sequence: TGTGCCAGCAGCACCGACAGGGGGCAAGGTGAAAAACTGTTTTTT.

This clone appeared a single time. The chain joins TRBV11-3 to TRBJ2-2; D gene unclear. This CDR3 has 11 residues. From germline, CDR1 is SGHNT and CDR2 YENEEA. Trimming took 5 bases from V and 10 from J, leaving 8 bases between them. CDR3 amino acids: CASSLAAELFF. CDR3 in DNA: TGTGCCAGCAGCCTGGCCGCGGAGCTGTTTTTT.

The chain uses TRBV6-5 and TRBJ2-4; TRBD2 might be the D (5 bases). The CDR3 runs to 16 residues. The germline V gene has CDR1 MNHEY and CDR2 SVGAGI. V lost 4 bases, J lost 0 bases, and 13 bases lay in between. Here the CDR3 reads CASSWRRHLAKNIQYF. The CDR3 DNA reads TGTGCCAGCAGTTGGAGGCGGCATCTAGCCAAAAACATTCAGTACTTC.